This T cell receptor (beta chain) was found in a study of T-cell reconstitution after alpha-beta-depleted transplantation in children. Using unique molecular identifiers, the investigators prepared the TCRbeta library. From the PCR reads, TCRdb called clonotypes with MiXCR, one entry per CDR3 protein. The sample shows 640,000 or so distinct CDR3 sequences, around a sixth of them seen only once. The CDR3 spans 15 residues. With 0 bases removed from V and 0 bases from J, the gap between germline ends came to 6 bases. The V gene's germline CDR1 is LGHNA and CDR2 YNFKEQ. This receptor was obtained from a human donor who donated a stem cell graft to a child with acute myeloid leukemia. The chain couples TRBV4-2 to TRBJ1-5; D not certain. The sample consisted of PBMCs from the stem cell graft donor, taken from the stem cell graft. The CDR3 here is CASSQDHNSNQPQHF. The DNA for the CDR3 is TGTGCCAGCAGCCAAGATCATAATAGCAATCAGCCCCAGCATTTT.